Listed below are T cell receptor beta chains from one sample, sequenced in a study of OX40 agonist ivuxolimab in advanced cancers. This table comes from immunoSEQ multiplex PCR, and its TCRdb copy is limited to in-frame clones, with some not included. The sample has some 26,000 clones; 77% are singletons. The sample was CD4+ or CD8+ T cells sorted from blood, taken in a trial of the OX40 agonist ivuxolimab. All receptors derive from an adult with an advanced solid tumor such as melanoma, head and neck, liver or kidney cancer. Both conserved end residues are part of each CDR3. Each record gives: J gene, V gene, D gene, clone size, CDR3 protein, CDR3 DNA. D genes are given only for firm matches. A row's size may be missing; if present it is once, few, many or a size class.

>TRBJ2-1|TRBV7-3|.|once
CASSLWADRFYNEQFF
TGTGCCAGCAGCTTATGGGCTGACAGGTTCTACAATGAGCAGTTCTTC
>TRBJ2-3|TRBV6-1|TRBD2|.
CASSEGGSGRISDTQYF
TGTGCCAGCAGTGAAGGCGGTAGCGGGAGGATATCAGATACGCAGTATTTT
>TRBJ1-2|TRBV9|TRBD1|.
CASSVGTGNYGYTF
TGTGCCAGCAGCGTTGGGACAGGGAACTATGGCTACACCTTC
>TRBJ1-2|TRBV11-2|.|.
CASSSRQKPGGYTF
TGTGCCAGCAGCTCCCGACAGAAACCGGGTGGCTACACCTTC
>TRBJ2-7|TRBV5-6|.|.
CASSFEGVRCFYEQYF
TGTGCCAGCAGCTTTGAAGGGGTCAGATGCTTCTACGAGCAGTACTTC
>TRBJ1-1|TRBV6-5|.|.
CASSYYTEAFF
TGTGCCAGCAGTTACTACACTGAAGCTTTCTTT
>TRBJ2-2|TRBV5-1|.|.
CASSSGNTGELFF
TGCGCCAGCTCGTCCGGGAACACCGGGGAGCTGTTTTTT
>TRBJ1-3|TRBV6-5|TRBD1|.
CASSWTGFGNTIYF
TGTGCCAGCAGTTGGACAGGGTTTGGAAACACCATATATTTT
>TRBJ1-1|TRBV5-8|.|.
CASSLVGQGIAEAFF
TGTGCCAGCAGCTTGGTGGGACAAGGGATCGCTGAAGCTTTCTTT
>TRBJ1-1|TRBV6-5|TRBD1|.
CASSSNQGARTEAFF
TGTGCCAGCAGTTCCAACCAGGGGGCGCGGACTGAAGCTTTCTTT
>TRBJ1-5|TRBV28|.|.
CASRAPQQPQHF
TGTGCCAGCAGGGCCCCCCAGCAGCCCCAGCATTTT
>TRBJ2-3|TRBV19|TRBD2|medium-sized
CASSLTSGGALGSDTQYF
TGTGCCAGTAGCCTGACTAGCGGGGGGGCCTTGGGTTCAGATACGCAGTATTTT
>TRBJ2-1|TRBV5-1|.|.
CASSLERRSNEQFF
TGCGCCAGCAGCTTGGAACGGCGGAGCAATGAGCAGTTCTTC
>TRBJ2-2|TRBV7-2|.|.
CASSFGGGELFF
TGTGCCAGCAGCTTTGGGGGCGGGGAGCTGTTTTTT
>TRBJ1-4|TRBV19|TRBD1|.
CASRTGGQIATNEKLFF
TGTGCCAGCAGGACAGGGGGACAGATTGCAACTAATGAAAAACTGTTTTTT
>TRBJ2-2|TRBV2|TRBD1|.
CASRGTGANTGELFF
TGTGCCAGCAGGGGGACAGGGGCGAACACCGGGGAGCTGTTTTTT
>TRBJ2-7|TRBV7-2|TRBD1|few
CASSLGQGAYEQYF
TGTGCCAGCAGCTTAGGGCAGGGGGCCTACGAGCAGTACTTC
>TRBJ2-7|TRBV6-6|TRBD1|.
CASSYHRGRSSYEQYF
TGTGCCAGCAGTTACCACAGGGGTAGGAGCTCCTACGAGCAGTACTTC
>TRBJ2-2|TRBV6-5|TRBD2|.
CASSYGEGTGELFF
TGTGCCAGCAGTTACGGGGAGGGCACCGGGGAGCTGTTTTTT
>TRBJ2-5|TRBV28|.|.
CASSFLAPRSGETQYF
TGTGCCAGCAGTTTTTTAGCGCCGAGGTCGGGAGAGACCCAGTACTTC